The 25 T cell receptor beta chains reported below all come from one sample, sequenced in a study of blood T cell repertoires in COVID-19. Sequencing used immunoSEQ multiplex PCR; TCRdb keeps in-frame clones, though not all of them. This table has about 250,000 clones, 86% appearing once. Sequencing used peripheral blood. The receptors come from a woman older than 75 with COVID-19, enrolled during active disease.

This chain uses TRBV5-6 with TRBJ2-1; 14 bases align to TRBD2. Germline values: CDR1 SGHDT, CDR2 YYEEEE. The junction had 8 bases not matched to a gene; V was cut back by 4 bases and J by 5 bases. The CDR3 spans 17 residues. CDR3: CASSLPWTSGGHNEQFF. Written as DNA, the CDR3 is TGTGCCAGCAGCCTACCGTGGACTAGCGGGGGGCACAATGAGCAGTTCTTC.

CDR3 DNA: TGTGCCAGCAGGAAACGGGAATCGAATTCACCCCTCCACTTT. Protein: CASRKRESNSPLHF. The chain joins TRBV28 to TRBJ1-6; D gene unclear. Trimming removed 6 bases at V and 7 bases at J, with 13 bases between. In germline, CDR1 is MDHEN, CDR2 SYDVKM. The CDR3 covers 14 residues.

The chain uses TRBV3-1 (or the pseudogene TRBV3-2) and TRBJ2-1; 10 bases agree with TRBD1. CDR1 and CDR2 (germline): LGHDT, YNNKEL (reference sequence). There are 16 residues in the CDR3. V gave up 1 base and J gave up 9 bases; unmatched junction bases: 9. The CDR3 protein is CASSQVSGTGDTEQFF. In DNA, the CDR3 is TGTGCCAGCAGCCAAGTCTCCGGGACAGGGGATACTGAGCAGTTCTTC.

In nucleotides, the CDR3 is TGCGCCAGCAGCCTAATAGAAACAGGGGCTGGAAACACCATATATTTT. Residues: CASSLIETGAGNTIYF. This chain links TRBV5-1 with TRBJ1-3, with 7 bases lining up with TRBD1. With 4 bases clipped from V and 2 bases from J, the junction kept 9 bases outside the gene matches. CDR3 length: 16 residues. CDR1 SGHRS and CDR2 YFSETQ come from the germline V gene.

This sequence joins TRBV5-1 and TRBJ2-5, with 14 bases identical to TRBD2. CDR3 length equals 18 residues. J lost 2 bases, V lost 0 bases, and 6 bases had no gene match. The germline V gene encodes CDR1 SGHRS and CDR2 YFSETQ. The chain's CDR3 is CASSLGTSGGTFQETQYF. CDR3 DNA: TGCGCCAGCAGCTTGGGGACTAGCGGGGGGACCTTTCAAGAGACCCAGTACTTC.

This clone was counted only a few times. The rearrangement joins TRBV3-1 (or the pseudogene TRBV3-2) to TRBJ1-5, with D possibly being TRBD1 (5 bases). This CDR3 is 15 amino acids long. Germline loops: CDR1 LGHDT, CDR2 YNNKEL (reference sequence). V was trimmed by 2 bases and J by 3 bases, leaving 11 bases between them. The DNA for the CDR3 is TGTGCCAGCAGCCAATCGGGGGTTCACAATCAGCCCCAGCATTTT. This codes for CASSQSGVHNQPQHF.

The V call is TRBV6-5, the J call TRBJ1-5; D unresolved. The CDR3 is 11 amino acids. Deletions cut 8 bases from V and 2 bases from J, with 4 bases between. The germline V gene has CDR1 MNHEY and CDR2 SVGAGI. The CDR3 sequence is CASRCNQPQHF. Written as DNA, the CDR3 is TGTGCCAGCCGGTGCAATCAGCCCCAGCATTTT.

V is TRBV15 and J is TRBJ1-2, with D hard to call. This CDR3 spans 17 amino acids. From germline, CDR1 is LNHNV and CDR2 YYDKDF (reference sequence). Trimming stripped 0 bases from V and 6 bases from J, with 20 bases between. CDR3 loop: CATSREIPRALRDGYTF. The CDR3 nucleotides are TGTGCCACCAGCAGAGAGATCCCAAGGGCTCTGAGGGATGGCTACACCTTC.

This chain joins TRBV3-1 (or the pseudogene TRBV3-2) and TRBJ2-3, with 7 positions matching TRBD2. Trimming cost V 2 bases and J 1 base; bases outside gene matches: 3. CDR3 length: 15 residues. In germline, CDR1 is LGHDT, CDR2 YNNKEL (reference sequence). This CDR3 reads CASSQRAGGTDTQYF. As DNA, the CDR3 is TGTGCCAGCAGCCAACGGGCGGGGGGCACAGATACGCAGTATTTT.

This clone was observed once. The V call is TRBV4-2, the J call TRBJ2-3; 8 bases match TRBD2. CDR3 size: 17 residues. CDR1 LGHNA and CDR2 YNFKEQ come from the germline V gene. Unmatched junction bases numbered 8, after V lost 1 base and J lost 2 bases. The CDR3 DNA is TGTGCCAGCAGCCAAGGATCAGCGGGGGCCATCACAGATACGCAGTATTTT. Residues: CASSQGSAGAITDTQYF.

This sequence joins TRBV28 and TRBJ1-5, with D maybe TRBD1 (6 bases). The length of the CDR3 is 14 residues. Germline CDR1 MDHEN, CDR2 SYDVKM. V lost 8 bases and J lost 4, with 15 bases in between. CDR3 bases: TGTGCCAGCTCCTGGACAGCCGTAAATCAGCCCCAGCATTTT. This encodes CASSWTAVNQPQHF.

The rearrangement uses TRBV6-5 and TRBJ2-1; D is possibly TRBD1 (9 bases). The CDR3 loop spans 15 amino acids. V shed 5 bases and J shed 8 bases, with 19 bases lying between them. CDR1 and CDR2 from the germline V gene are MNHEY and SVGAGI. CDR3 amino acids: CASSPGTGREDEQFF. In nucleotides, the CDR3 is TGTGCCAGCAGTCCCGGGACAGGGCGGGAGGATGAGCAGTTCTTC.

This rearrangement joins TRBV5-1 to TRBJ2-3; the D gene is possibly TRBD2 (6 bases). The V gene's germline CDR1 is SGHRS and CDR2 YFSETQ. This CDR3 has 15 residues. V gave up 0 bases and J gave up 1 base, with 9 bases separating them. CDR3 amino acids: CASSLALAGTDTQYF. The CDR3 region has the DNA TGCGCCAGCAGCTTGGCGTTAGCGGGCACAGATACGCAGTATTTT.

The chain carries TRBV28 and TRBJ1-1; 10 positions agree with TRBD1. The CDR3 is 15 amino acids. After removal of 3 bases from V and 5 bases from J, the junction contained 6 bases not matched to a gene. Germline V CDR1 and CDR2: MDHEN, SYDVKM. In DNA form, the CDR3 reads TGTGCCAGCAGTTTGGGGACAGGGGTGGGTACTGAAGCTTTCTTT. Its translation is CASSLGTGVGTEAFF.

V is TRBV7-9 and J is TRBJ1-2; D not certain. The CDR3 consists of 14 residues. CDR1 SEHNR and CDR2 FQNEAQ come from the germline V gene (reference sequence). V was shortened by 2 bases and J by 0 bases, with 7 bases between the two germline ends. CDR3 region: CASSLTVANYGYTF. As DNA, the CDR3 is TGTGCCAGCAGCTTAACGGTGGCTAACTATGGCTACACCTTC.

The chain recombines TRBV19 with TRBJ2-2; the match to TRBD1 covers 10 bases. Germline V gene data show CDR1 as LNHDA and CDR2 as SQIVND (reference sequence). This CDR3 comprises 15 residues. The V gene end was trimmed by 10 bases and the J gene end by 6 bases; junction bases not matched to a gene: 11. The CDR3: CATTWDRGSAGELFF. The DNA for the CDR3 is TGTGCCACGACTTGGGACAGGGGTTCGGCCGGGGAGCTGTTTTTT. The full variable domain, its missing parts supplied by reference TRBV19 and TRBJ2-2, is DGGITQSPKYLFRKEGQNVTLSCEQNLNHDAMYWYRQDPGQGLRLIYYSQIVNDFQKGDIAEGYSVSREKKESFPLTVTSAQKNPTAFYLCATTWDRGSAGELFFGEGSRLTVL.

The V call is TRBV5-1, the J call TRBJ1-1; 10 bases line up with TRBD1. J was trimmed by 2 bases and V by 4 bases; bases with no gene match: 8. CDR1 is SGHRS, CDR2 YFSETQ, per germline. This CDR3 has 16 amino acids. CDR3 sequence reads: CASSPRQGAGNTEAFF. Written as DNA, the CDR3 is TGCGCCAGCAGCCCCCGACAGGGGGCAGGAAACACTGAAGCTTTCTTT.

J is TRBJ1-4 and V is TRBV3-1 (or the pseudogene TRBV3-2), with D hard to call. Deletions cut 2 bases from V and 5 bases from J, with 6 bases between. The CDR3 loop spans 13 amino acids. From germline, CDR1 is LGHDT and CDR2 YNNKEL (reference sequence). The CDR3 here is CASSQFQNEKLFF. CDR3 bases: TGTGCCAGCAGCCAATTTCAGAATGAAAAACTGTTTTTT.

The chain is built from TRBV12-3 or TRBV12-4 and TRBJ2-5; TRBD2 matches 10 bases. The junction had 3 bases not matched to a gene; V was cut back by 6 bases and J by 5 bases. This CDR3 contains 13 residues. The CDR3 DNA reads TGTGCCAGCAGCTTGGGACTAGCGGAGACCCAGTACTTC. The encoded protein is CASSLGLAETQYF.

The V call is TRBV29-1, the J call TRBJ1-2, with 7 positions matching TRBD1. Germline V CDR1 and CDR2: SQVTM, ANQGSEA. The CDR3 totals 14 residues. V lost 5 bases, J lost 3 bases, and 9 bases stayed unmatched. The chain's CDR3 is CSVLGLGTDYGYTF. In DNA, the CDR3 is TGCAGCGTTCTTGGTTTAGGGACAGACTATGGCTACACCTTC.

Only a few counts were recorded for this clone. CDR3 sequence: CATSDSPGYGYTF. The CDR3 DNA reads as TGTGCCACCAGTGATTCCCCAGGCTATGGCTACACCTTC. This rearrangement joins TRBV24-1 to TRBJ1-2; D unclear. The germline V gene encodes CDR1 KGHDR and CDR2 SFDVKD. The CDR3 runs to 13 residues. Between the trimmed V and J ends, which lost 2 bases and 4 bases, there was a span of 7 bases.

The rearrangement links TRBV11-3 to TRBJ1-1; D gene uncertain. Trimming pared 0 bases from V and 0 bases from J, leaving 8 bases between. This CDR3 comprises 15 residues. The germline V gene encodes CDR1 SGHNT and CDR2 YENEEA. This CDR3 is CASSLDSEMNTEAFF. In DNA form, the CDR3 reads TGTGCCAGCAGCTTAGATTCAGAAATGAACACTGAAGCTTTCTTT.

The table lists this clone with a few counts. The chain combines TRBV7-3 with TRBJ2-7; 11 nucleotides align to TRBD1. The germline CDR1 and CDR2 sequences are SGHTA and FQGTGA. The CDR3 loop spans 14 amino acids. V gave up 5 bases and J gave up 8 bases; unmatched junction bases: 8. The DNA of the CDR3 is TGTGCCAGCAGCCCCGGACAGGGGGCGCAGAAGCAGTACTTC. It encodes CASSPGQGAQKQYF. Together with reference TRBV7-3 and TRBJ2-7, the CDR3 gives the full variable domain: GAGVSQTPSNKVTEKGKYVELRCDPISGHTALYWYRQSLGQGPEFLIYFQGTGAADDSGLPNDRFFAVRPEGSVSTLKIQRTERGDSAVYLCASSPGQGAQKQYFGPGTRLTVT.

This clone was observed once. The chain employs TRBV7-2 and TRBJ2-1, with 7 bases identical to TRBD1. The CDR3 contains 16 residues. Germline V gene lookup returns CDR1 SGHTA and CDR2 FQGNSA. J lost 3 bases, V lost 0 bases, and 5 bases had no gene match. CDR3 loop: CASSLAGQPRYNEQFF. The CDR3 coding sequence is TGTGCCAGCAGCTTAGCGGGACAGCCTCGCTACAATGAGCAGTTCTTC.

This chain uses TRBV10-3 with TRBJ1-3; 8 bases map to TRBD1. This CDR3 is built from 13 residues. The V segment lost 10 bases and the J segment 0 bases; nucleotides outside the gene matches: 2. Per germline, CDR1 ENHRY and CDR2 SYGVKD. The CDR3 protein is CASDRGSGNTIYF. The CDR3 DNA reads TGTGCCAGCGACAGGGGCTCTGGAAACACCATATATTTT.